This T cell receptor beta chain was identified during a study of blood T cell repertoires in COVID-19. Trimming cost V 5 bases and J 6 bases, with 13 bases left between them. The germline CDR1 and CDR2 sequences are MNHEY and SMNVEV (reference sequence). This CDR3 contains 14 residues. TCRdb's table, derived via immunoSEQ multiplex PCR, lists solely in-frame clones and lacks some. The profile shows a few hundred thousand clones, approximately 84% of them singletons. This chain uses TRBV27 with TRBJ2-2; TRBD2 is a possible D gene (6 bases). Sequenced input: PBMCs or T cells enriched from blood (not recorded which). The origin of this receptor is a woman in her twenties or thirties who had recovered from COVID-19. The CDR3 nucleotides read TGTGCCAGCAGTACTATCGGGGGTGCCGGGGAGCTGTTTTTT. It translates to CASSTIGGAGELFF.